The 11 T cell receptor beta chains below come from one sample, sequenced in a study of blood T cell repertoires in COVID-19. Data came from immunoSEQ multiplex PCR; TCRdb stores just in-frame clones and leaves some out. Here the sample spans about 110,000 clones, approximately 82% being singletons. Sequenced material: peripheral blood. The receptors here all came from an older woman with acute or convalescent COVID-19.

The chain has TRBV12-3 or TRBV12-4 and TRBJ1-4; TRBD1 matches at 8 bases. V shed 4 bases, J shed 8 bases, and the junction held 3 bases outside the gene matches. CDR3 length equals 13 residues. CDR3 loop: CASSSTGVEKLFF. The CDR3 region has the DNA TGTGCCAGCAGTTCGACAGGGGTCGAAAAACTGTTTTTT.

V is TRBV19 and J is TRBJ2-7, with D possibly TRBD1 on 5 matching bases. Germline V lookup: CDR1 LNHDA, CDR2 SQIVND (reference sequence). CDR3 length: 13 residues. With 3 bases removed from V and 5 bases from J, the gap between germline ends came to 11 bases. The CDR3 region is CASSIGRVHEQYF. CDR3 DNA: TGTGCCAGTAGTATCGGCAGGGTCCACGAGCAGTACTTC.

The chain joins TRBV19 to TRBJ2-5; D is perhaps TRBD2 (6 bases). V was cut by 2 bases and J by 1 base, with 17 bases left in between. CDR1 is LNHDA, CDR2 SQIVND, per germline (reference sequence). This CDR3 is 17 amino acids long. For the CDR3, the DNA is TGTGCCAGTAGTATATCACTACAGCCCGGGGGCCAAGAGACCCAGTACTTC. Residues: CASSISLQPGGQETQYF.

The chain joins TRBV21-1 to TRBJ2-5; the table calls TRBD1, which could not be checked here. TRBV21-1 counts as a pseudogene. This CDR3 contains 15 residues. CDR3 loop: CASSPPGQGRETQYF. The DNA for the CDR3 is TGTGCCAGCAGCCCCCCGGGACAGGGGCGGGAGACCCAGTACTTC.

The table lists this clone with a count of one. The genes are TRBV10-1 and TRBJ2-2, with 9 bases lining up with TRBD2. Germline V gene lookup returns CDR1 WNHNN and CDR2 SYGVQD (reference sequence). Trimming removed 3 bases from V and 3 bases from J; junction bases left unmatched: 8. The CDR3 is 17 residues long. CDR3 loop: CASSEISGSSYTGELFF. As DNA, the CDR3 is TGCGCCAGCAGTGAAATTAGCGGGAGCTCGTACACCGGGGAGCTGTTTTTT.

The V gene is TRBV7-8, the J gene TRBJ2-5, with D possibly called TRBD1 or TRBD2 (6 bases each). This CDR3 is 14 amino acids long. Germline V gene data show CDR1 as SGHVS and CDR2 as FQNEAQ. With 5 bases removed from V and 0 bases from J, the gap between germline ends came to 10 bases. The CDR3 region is CASSRGPYQETQYF. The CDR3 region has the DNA TGTGCCAGCAGCCGGGGGCCGTACCAAGAGACCCAGTACTTC.

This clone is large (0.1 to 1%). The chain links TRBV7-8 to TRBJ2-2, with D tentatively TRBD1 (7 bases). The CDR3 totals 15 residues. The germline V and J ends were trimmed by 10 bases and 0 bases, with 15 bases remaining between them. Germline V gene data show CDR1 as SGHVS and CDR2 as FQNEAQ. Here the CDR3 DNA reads TGTGCCATATCAGGGGGACTGACGAACACCGGGGAGCTGTTTTTT. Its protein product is CAISGGLTNTGELFF.

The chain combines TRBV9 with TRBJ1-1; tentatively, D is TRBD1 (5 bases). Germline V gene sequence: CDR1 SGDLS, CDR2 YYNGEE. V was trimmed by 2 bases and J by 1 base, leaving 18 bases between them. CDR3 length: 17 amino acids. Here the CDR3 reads CASSVGARGGGNTEAFF. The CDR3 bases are TGTGCCAGCAGCGTTGGGGCTCGCGGGGGTGGGAACACTGAAGCTTTCTTT. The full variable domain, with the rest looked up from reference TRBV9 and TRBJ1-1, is DSGVTQTPKHLITATGQRVTLRCSPRSGDLSVYWYQQSLDQGLQFLIQYYNGEERAKGNILERFSAQQFPDLHSELNLSSLELGDSALYFCASSVGARGGGNTEAFFGQGTRLTVV.

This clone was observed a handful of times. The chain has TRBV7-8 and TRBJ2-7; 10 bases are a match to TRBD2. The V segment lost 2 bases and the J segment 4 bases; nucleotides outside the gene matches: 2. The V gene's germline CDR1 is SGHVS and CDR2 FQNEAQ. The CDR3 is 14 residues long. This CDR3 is CASSLTSGVYEQYF. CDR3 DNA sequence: TGTGCCAGCAGCTTAACTAGCGGGGTTTACGAGCAGTACTTC.

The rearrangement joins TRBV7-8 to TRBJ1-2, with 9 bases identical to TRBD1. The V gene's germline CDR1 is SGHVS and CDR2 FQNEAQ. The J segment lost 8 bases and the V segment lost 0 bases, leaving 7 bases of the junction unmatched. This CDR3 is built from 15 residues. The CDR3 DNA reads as TGTGCCAGCAGCTTAGCCCTGGACAGGGGAGGCGGCTACACCTTC. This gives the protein CASSLALDRGGGYTF.

DNA of the CDR3: TGTGCCAGCAGTCGCCAGGGATCCAATGAGCAGTTCTTC. Encoded protein: CASSRQGSNEQFF. The chain is built from TRBV2 and TRBJ2-1; D possibly corresponds to TRBD1 (5 bases). This CDR3 spans 13 amino acids. CDR1 is SNHLY and CDR2 is FYNNEI in the germline V gene. The germline V and J ends were trimmed by 5 bases and 6 bases, with 11 bases remaining between them.